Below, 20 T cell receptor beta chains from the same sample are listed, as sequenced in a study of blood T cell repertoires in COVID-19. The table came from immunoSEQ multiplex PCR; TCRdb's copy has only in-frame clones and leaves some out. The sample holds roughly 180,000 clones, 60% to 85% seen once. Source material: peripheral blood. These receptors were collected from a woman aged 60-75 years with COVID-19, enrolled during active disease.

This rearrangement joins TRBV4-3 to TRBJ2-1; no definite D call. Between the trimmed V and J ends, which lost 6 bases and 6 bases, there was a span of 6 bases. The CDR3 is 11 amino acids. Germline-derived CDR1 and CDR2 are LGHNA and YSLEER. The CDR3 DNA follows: TGCGCCAGCAGGGCAGGCAATGAGCAGTTCTTC. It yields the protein CASRAGNEQFF.

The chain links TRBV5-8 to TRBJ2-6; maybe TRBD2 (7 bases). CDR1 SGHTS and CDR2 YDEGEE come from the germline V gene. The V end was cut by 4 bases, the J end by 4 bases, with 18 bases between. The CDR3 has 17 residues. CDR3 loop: CASSPRGGEAGANVLTF. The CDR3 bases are TGTGCCAGCAGCCCTAGGGGGGGGGAAGCAGGGGCCAACGTCCTGACTTTC.

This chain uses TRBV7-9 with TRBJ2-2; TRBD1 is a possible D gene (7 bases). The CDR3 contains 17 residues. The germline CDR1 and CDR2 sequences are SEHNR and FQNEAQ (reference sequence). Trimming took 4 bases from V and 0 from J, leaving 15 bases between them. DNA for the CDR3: TGTGCCAGCAGCTCCCCAGGGGGGAGCACGAACACCGGGGAGCTGTTTTTT. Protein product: CASSSPGGSTNTGELFF.

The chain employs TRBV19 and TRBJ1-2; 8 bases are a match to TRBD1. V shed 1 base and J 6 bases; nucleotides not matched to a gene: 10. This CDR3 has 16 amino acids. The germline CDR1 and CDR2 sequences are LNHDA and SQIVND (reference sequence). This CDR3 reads CASSIGGDRQGHGYTF. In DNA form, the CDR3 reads TGTGCCAGTAGTATAGGAGGCGATAGACAGGGGCATGGCTACACCTTC.

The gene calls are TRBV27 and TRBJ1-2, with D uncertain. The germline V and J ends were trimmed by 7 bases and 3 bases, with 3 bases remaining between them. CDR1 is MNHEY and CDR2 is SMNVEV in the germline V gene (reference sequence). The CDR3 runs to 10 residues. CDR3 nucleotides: TGTGCCAGCACCTACTATGGCTACACCTTC. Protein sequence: CASTYYGYTF.

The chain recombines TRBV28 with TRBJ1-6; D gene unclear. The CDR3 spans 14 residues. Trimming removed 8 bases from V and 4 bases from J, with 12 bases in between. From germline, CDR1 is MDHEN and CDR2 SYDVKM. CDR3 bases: TGTGCCAGCCGTGAGGTCTCTTATAATTCACCCCTCCACTTT. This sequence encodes CASREVSYNSPLHF.

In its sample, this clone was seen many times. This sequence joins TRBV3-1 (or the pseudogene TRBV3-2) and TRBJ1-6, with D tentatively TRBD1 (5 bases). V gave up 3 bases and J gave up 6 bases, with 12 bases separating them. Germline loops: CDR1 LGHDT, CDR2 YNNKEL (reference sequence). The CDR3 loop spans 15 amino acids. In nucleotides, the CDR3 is TGTGCCAGCAGCCAGACTGGGGCGGCTAATTCACCCCTCCACTTT. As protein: CASSQTGAANSPLHF.

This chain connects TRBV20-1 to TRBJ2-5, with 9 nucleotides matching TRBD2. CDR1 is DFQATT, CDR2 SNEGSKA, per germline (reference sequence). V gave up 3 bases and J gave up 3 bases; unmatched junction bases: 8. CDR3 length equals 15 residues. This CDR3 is CSASWPSGDKETQYF. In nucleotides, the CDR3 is TGCAGTGCTAGTTGGCCTAGCGGGGACAAAGAGACCCAGTACTTC.

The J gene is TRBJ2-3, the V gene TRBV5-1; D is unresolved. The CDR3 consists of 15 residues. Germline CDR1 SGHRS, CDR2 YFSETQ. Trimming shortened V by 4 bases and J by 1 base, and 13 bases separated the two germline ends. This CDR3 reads CASSGQVPGTDTQYF. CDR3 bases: TGCGCCAGCAGCGGCCAGGTGCCGGGCACAGATACGCAGTATTTT. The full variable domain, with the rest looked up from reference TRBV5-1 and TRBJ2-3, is KAGVTQTPRYLIKTRGQQVTLSCSPISGHRSVSWYQQTPGQGLQFLFEYFSETQRNKGNFPGRFSGRQFSNSRSEMNVSTLELGDSALYLCASSGQVPGTDTQYFGPGTRLTVL.

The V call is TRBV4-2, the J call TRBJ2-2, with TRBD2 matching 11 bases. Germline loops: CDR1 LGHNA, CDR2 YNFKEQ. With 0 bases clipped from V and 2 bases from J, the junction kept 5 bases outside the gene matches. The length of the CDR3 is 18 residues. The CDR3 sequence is CASSQEKLAGVNTGELFF. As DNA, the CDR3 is TGTGCCAGCAGCCAAGAGAAACTAGCGGGGGTTAACACCGGGGAGCTGTTTTTT.

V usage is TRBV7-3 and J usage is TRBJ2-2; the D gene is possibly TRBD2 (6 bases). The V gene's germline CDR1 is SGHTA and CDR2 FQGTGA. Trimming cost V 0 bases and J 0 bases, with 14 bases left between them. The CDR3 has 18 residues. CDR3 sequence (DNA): TGTGCCAGCAGCTTAACTGGCTTAGCGGCCCCGAACACCGGGGAGCTGTTTTTT. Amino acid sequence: CASSLTGLAAPNTGELFF.

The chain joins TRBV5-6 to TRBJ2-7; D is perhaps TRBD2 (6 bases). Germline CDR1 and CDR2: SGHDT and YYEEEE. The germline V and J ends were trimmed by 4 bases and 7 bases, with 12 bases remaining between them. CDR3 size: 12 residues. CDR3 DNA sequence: TGTGCCAGCAGCGGCACTGGGGGGGAGCAGTACTTC. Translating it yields CASSGTGGEQYF.

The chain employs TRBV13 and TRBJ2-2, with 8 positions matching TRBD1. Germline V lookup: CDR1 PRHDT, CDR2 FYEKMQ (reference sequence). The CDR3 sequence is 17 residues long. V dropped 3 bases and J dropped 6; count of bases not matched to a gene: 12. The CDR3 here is CASSFPSGRGRAGELFF. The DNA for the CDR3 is TGTGCCAGCAGCTTCCCCTCGGGCAGGGGGCGCGCCGGGGAGCTGTTTTTT.

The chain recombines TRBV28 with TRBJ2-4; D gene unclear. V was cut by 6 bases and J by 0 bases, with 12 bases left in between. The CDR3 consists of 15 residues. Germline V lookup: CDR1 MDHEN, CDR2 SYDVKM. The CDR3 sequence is CASRPGTLAKNIQYF. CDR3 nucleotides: TGTGCCAGCAGACCCGGTACTCTAGCCAAAAACATTCAGTACTTC.

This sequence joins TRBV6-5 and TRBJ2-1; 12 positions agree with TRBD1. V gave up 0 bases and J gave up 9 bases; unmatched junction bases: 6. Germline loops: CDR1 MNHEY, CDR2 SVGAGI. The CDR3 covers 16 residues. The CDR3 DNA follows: TGTGCCAGCAGTTACTCCCGGGACAGGGGGCGCGTTGAGCAGTTCTTC. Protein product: CASSYSRDRGRVEQFF.

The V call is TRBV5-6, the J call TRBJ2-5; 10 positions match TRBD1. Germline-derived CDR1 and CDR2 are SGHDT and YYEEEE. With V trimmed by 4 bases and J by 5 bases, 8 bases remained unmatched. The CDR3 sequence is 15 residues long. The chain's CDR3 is CASSGGQGVGETQYF. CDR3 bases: TGTGCCAGCAGCGGAGGACAGGGGGTCGGGGAGACCCAGTACTTC.

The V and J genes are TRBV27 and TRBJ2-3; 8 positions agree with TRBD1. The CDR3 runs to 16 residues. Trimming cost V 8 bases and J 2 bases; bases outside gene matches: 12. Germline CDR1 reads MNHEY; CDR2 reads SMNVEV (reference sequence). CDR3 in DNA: TGTGCCAGCTGTTGGGACAGGACTTGCCTCACAGATACGCAGTATTTT. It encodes CASCWDRTCLTDTQYF.

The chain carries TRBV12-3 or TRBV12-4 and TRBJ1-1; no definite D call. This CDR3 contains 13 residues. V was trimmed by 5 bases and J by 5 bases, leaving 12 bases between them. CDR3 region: CASSLPRETEAFF. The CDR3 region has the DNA TGTGCCAGCAGTCTCCCCCGGGAAACTGAAGCTTTCTTT.

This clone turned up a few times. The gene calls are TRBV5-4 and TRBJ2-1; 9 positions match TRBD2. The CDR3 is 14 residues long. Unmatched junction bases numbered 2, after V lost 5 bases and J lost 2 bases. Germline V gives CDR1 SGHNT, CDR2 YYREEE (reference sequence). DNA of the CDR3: TGTGCCAGCAGTCTAGCGGGGACCTACAATGAGCAGTTCTTC. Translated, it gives CASSLAGTYNEQFF. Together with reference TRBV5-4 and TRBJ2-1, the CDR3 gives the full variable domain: ETGVTQSPTHLIKTRGQQVTLRCSSQSGHNTVSWYQQALGQGPQFIFQYYREEENGRGNFPPRFSGLQFPNYSSELNVNALELDDSALYLCASSLAGTYNEQFFGPGTRLTVL.

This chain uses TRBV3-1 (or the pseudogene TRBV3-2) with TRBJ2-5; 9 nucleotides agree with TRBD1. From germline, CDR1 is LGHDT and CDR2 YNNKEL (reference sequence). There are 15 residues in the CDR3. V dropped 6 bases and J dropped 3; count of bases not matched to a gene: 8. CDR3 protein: CASSLYWTGEETQYF. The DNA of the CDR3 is TGTGCCAGCAGTCTCTATTGGACAGGGGAAGAGACCCAGTACTTC.